What follows is one T cell receptor (beta chain) and its context. No antigen is known for it. Researchers amplified the TCR beta CDR3 regions from RNA transcripts. The primer set for the first-round RT-PCR of the TCR CDR3 was HTBI. TCRdb recomputed calls from the multiplex PCR reads with MiXCR, one row per CDR3 protein. This repertoire shows hundreds of thousands of distinct CDR3 sequences, 20% found once; its top ten account for about half. These data are taken from a study of T cells in Graves' hyperthyroidism and ophthalmopathy. Looking at the study overall: Staff took peripheral blood when the initial diagnosis was made, before any treatment began.

Study-level points and caveats: Blood also contained most expanded thyroid clonotypes above 0.001.

Trimming removed 5 bases at V and 3 bases at J, with 11 bases between. The germline CDR1 and CDR2 sequences are PRHDT and FYEKMQ (reference sequence). CDR3 length: 13 residues. Patients were excluded for uncontrolled infection, other autoimmune disease, pregnancy or lactation. Sequencing was carried out using blood. This clonotype originated in a man aged 40-49 years with Graves' ophthalmopathy. The J gene is TRBJ2-7, the V gene TRBV13; weak D call: TRBD2 (6 bases). CDR3 coding DNA: TGTGCCAGCAGCCCCCGGCGGGACTACGAGCAGTACTTC. This encodes CASSPRRDYEQYF.